This TCR beta chain was identified in a study of blood T cells in healthy people across ages. Whole-study results and caveats: A roughly linear fall in TCR beta diversity per million T cells was seen with increasing age.

A second PCR, run for roughly 7 to 12 cycles, used a sample-barcoded 5' primer plus a J-beta primer mix. TCRdb re-called the 5' RACE reads with MiXCR, one entry per CDR3 protein. The sample has approximately 1,000,000 distinct CDR3 sequences; under 45% are singletons. Comment on this clonotype: Its antigen is unknown.

The donors, healthy Caucasians from Russia, were aged 6 to 90. Extractions gave at least 5.5 micrograms of total RNA per sample. Germline V lookup: CDR1 KGHSH, CDR2 LQKENI. The ends were cut back, 4 bases at V and 4 bases at J, with 10 bases in the middle. The CDR3 totals 13 residues. The rearrangement joins TRBV18 to TRBJ1-1; the D gene is possibly TRBD1 (5 bases). This TCR came from a woman aged 55-70 years in good health. The specimen sequenced was blood. In DNA form, the CDR3 reads TGTGCCAGCTCACGGACGGGGCCCACTGAAGCTTTCTTT. Amino acid sequence: CASSRTGPTEAFF.